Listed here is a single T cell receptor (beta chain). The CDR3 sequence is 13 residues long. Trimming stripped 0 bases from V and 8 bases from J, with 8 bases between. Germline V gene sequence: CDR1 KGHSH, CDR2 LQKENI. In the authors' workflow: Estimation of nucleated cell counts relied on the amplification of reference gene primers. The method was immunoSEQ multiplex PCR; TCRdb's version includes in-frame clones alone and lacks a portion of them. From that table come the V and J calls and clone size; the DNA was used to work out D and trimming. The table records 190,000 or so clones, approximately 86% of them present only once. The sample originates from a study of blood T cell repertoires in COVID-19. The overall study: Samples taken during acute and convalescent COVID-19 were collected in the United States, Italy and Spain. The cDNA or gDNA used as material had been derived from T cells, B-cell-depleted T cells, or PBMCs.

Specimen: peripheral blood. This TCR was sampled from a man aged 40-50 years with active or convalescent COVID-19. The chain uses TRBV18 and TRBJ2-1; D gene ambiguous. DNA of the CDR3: TGTGCCAGCTCACCACCGGTCAGTGATGAGCAGTTCTTC. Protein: CASSPPVSDEQFF.